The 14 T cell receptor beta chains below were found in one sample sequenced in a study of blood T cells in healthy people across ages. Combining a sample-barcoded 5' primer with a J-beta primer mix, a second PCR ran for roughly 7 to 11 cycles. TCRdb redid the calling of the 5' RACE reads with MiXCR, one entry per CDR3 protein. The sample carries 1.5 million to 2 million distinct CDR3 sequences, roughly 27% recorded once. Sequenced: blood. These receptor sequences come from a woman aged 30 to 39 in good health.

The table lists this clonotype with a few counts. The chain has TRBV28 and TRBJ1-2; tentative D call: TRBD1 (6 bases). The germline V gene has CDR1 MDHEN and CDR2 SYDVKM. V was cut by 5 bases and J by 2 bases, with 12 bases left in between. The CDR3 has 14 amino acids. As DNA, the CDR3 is TGTGCCAGCAGTACCGCAACAGGGAACTATGGCTACACCTTC. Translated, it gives CASSTATGNYGYTF.

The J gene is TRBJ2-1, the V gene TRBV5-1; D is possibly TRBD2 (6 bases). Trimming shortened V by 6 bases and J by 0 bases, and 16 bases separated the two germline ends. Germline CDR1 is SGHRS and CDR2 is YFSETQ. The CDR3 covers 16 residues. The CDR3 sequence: CASIEQIGSSYNEQFF. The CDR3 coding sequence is TGCGCCAGCATCGAACAGATCGGGAGCTCCTACAATGAGCAGTTCTTC.

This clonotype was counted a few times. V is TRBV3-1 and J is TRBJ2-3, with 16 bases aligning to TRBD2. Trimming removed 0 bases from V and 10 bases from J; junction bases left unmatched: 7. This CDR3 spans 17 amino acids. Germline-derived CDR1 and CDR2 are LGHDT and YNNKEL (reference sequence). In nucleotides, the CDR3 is TGTGCCAGCAGCCAAGATGTCGGGACTAGCGGGAGGGGAGCGCAGTATTTT. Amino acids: CASSQDVGTSGRGAQYF.

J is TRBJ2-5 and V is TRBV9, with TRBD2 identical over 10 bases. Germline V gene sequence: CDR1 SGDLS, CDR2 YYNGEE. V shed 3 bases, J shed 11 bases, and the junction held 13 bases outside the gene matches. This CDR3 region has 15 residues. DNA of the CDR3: TGTGCCAGCAGCGCCCTAGCGGGAGCCGAGAATGAGCAGTACTTC. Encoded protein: CASSALAGAENEQYF.

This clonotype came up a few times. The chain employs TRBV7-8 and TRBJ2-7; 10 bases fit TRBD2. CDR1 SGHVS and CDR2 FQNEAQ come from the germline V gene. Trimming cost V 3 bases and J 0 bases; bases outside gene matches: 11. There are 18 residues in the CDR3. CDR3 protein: CASSLSRTSGESSYEQYF. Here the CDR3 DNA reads TGTGCCAGCAGCTTGTCCCGGACTAGCGGAGAAAGCTCCTACGAGCAGTACTTC.

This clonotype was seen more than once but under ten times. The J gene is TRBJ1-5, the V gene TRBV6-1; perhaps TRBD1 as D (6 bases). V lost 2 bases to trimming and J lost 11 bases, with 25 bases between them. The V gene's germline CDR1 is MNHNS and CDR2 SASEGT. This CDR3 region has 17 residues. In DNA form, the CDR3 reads TGTGCCAGCAGTGAATCCCCCGGGGGCCAAGCGACCGGCTCCCAGCATTTT. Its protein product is CASSESPGGQATGSQHF.

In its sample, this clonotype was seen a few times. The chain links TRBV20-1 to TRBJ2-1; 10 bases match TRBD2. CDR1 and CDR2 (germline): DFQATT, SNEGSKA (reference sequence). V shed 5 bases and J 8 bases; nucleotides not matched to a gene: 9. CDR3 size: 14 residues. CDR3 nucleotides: TGCAGTGCTGAAAGCGGGAGGGCCTTTGATGAGCAGTTCTTC. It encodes CSAESGRAFDEQFF.

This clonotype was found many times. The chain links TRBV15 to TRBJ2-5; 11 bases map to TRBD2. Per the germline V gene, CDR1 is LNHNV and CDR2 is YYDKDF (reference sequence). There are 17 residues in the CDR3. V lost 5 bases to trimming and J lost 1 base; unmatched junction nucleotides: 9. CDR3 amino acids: CATSGGILAGGQETQYF. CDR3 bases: TGTGCCACCAGCGGAGGTATCCTAGCGGGGGGCCAAGAGACCCAGTACTTC.

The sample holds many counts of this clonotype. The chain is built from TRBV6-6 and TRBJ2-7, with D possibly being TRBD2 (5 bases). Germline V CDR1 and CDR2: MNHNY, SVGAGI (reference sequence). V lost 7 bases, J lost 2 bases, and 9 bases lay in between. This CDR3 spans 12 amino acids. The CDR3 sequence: CASNGGTYEQYF. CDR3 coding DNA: TGTGCCAGCAATGGAGGAACCTACGAGCAGTACTTC.

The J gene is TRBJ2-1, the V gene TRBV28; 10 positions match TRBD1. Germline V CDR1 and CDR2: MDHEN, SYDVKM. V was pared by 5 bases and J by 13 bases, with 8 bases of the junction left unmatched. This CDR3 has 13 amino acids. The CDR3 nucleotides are TGTGCCAGCAGTCCGAGGACAGGGGGGACCCAGTTCTTC. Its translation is CASSPRTGGTQFF.

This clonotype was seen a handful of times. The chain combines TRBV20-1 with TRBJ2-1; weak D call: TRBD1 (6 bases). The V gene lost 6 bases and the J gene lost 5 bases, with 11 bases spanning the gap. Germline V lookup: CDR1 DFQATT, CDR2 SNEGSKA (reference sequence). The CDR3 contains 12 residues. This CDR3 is CSAQAGDNEQFF. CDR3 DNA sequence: TGCAGTGCCCAGGCAGGGGACAATGAGCAGTTCTTC.

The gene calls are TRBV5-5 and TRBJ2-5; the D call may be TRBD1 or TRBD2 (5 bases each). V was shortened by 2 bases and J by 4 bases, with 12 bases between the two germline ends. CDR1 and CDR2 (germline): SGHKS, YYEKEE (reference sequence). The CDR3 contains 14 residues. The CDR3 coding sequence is TGTGCCAGCAGCTTTAACGGGGCGGCAGAGACCCAGTACTTC. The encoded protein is CASSFNGAAETQYF.

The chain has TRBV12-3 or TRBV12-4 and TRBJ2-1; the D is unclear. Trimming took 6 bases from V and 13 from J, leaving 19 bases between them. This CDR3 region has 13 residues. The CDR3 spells CASRRLGSETQFF. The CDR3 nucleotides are TGTGCCAGCAGACGCCTAGGGTCGGAGACCCAGTTCTTC.

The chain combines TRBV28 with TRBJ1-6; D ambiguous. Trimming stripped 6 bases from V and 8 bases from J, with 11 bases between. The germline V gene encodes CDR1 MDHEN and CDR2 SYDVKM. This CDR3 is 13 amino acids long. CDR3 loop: CASSPGWYSPLHF. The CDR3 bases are TGTGCCAGCAGCCCCGGGTGGTATTCACCCCTCCACTTT.